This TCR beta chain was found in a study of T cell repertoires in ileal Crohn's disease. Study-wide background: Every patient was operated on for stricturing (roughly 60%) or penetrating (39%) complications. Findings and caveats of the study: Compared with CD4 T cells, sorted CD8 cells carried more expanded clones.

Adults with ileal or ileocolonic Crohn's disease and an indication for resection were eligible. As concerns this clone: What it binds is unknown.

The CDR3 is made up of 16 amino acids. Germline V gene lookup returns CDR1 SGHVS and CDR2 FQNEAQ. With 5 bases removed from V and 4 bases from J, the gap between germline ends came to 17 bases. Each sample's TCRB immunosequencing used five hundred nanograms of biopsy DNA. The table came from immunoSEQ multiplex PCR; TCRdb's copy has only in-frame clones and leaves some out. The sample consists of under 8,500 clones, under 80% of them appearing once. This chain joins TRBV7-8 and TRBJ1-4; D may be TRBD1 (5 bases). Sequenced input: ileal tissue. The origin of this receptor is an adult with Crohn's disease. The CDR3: CASSRFGGEVNEKLFF. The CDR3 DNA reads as TGTGCCAGCAGCCGCTTCGGGGGAGAGGTTAATGAAAAACTGTTTTTT.